A few counts support the clone carrying this T cell receptor beta chain. Its specificity is not known. The sort gate was single viable CD3+CD4+CD8-CD45RO+ cells for memory CD4+ T cells. CMV serostatus came from serum IgG against pp150, pp28, p38, p52. Total CD4+ T cells were enriched by CD4 positive selection. This sample stems from a study of memory CD4+ T cells and cytomegalovirus serostatus. The wider study: Healthy Belgian adult donors included under ten CMV-positive and some 24 CMV-negative people. The study's findings and limits: CD4+ memory repertoires contained 67 of 164 reported CMV TCRbeta sequences.

Method: immunoSEQ multiplex PCR; TCRdb's copy keeps in-frame clones and lacks some. Of 40,000 to 55,000 clones in the sample, 75% to 85% are singletons; the top ten hold around 0.67%. The CDR3 is 20 amino acids. CDR1 is MDHEN and CDR2 is SYDVKM in the germline V gene. With 5 bases clipped from V and 0 bases from J, the junction kept 16 bases outside the gene matches. The sample consisted of memory CD4+ T cells from blood. The sequence was obtained from an adult in good health and CMV-seronegative. The chain couples TRBV28 to TRBJ2-4, with 10 bases that match TRBD2. In nucleotides, the CDR3 is TGTGCCAGCAGTCCTGGGACTAGCGCGAACTTGTTACTAGCCAAAAACATTCAGTACTTC. Translated: CASSPGTSANLLLAKNIQYF.